The rows below give T cell receptor beta chains drawn from one sample of a study of radiation and T cells in renal cell carcinoma. The repertoire was sequenced with immunoSEQ multiplex PCR; TCRdb's copy has only in-frame clones and lacks some. The table includes about 20,000 clones, approximately 62% detected once. Sequenced here: tumor tissue, sampled from a patient whose treatment included radiotherapy and nephrectomy. The receptors originated from a woman in her seventies with renal cell carcinoma. Each CDR3 is given with its conserved first and last residue. Fields, in order: J gene, D gene, V gene, clone size, CDR3 DNA, CDR3 protein. D genes are given only for firm matches. The listing skips clone size in some rows; elsewhere it reads once, few, many or a size class.

J: TRBJ2-1; D: -; V: TRBV11-2; size: -; DNA: TGTGCCAGCAGCTTAGTAGATGAGCAGTTCTTC; CDR3: CASSLVDEQFF
J: TRBJ1-1; D: -; V: TRBV6-5; size: -; DNA: TGTGCCAGCAGTTACGGTCAACAGAACACTGAAGCTTTCTTT; CDR3: CASSYGQQNTEAFF
J: TRBJ1-1; D: -; V: TRBV7-9; size: -; DNA: TGTGCCAGCAGTCTAATTGGCGGCGTCGGGCAATTGAACACTGAAGCTTTCTTT; CDR3: CASSLIGGVGQLNTEAFF
J: TRBJ1-1; D: TRBD1; V: TRBV19; size: -; DNA: TGTGCCAGTAGCACGACAGGGGACACTGAAGCTTTCTTT; CDR3: CASSTTGDTEAFF
J: TRBJ1-4; D: -; V: TRBV4-2; size: -; DNA: TGTGCCAGCAGCCAAGACGGCGGGAATGAAAAACTGTTTTTT; CDR3: CASSQDGGNEKLFF
J: TRBJ1-2; D: -; V: TRBV6-5; size: -; DNA: TGTGCCAGCATCCCGAGGGGGGGCCGCCACTATGGCTACACCTTC; CDR3: CASIPRGGRHYGYTF
J: TRBJ1-3; D: -; V: TRBV4-2; size: -; DNA: TGTGCCAGCAGCCAAGGGCAACAGGGACGAAACACCATATATTTT; CDR3: CASSQGQQGRNTIYF
J: TRBJ2-7; D: -; V: TRBV7-2; size: medium-sized; DNA: TGTGCCAGCAGCGTAGACCAGGGTTCACACGAGCAGTACTTC; CDR3: CASSVDQGSHEQYF
J: TRBJ2-2; D: TRBD1; V: TRBV6-5; size: -; DNA: TGTGCCAGCAGGACAGGGGTGAACACCGGGGAGCTGTTTTTT; CDR3: CASRTGVNTGELFF
J: TRBJ1-2; D: -; V: TRBV6-4; size: once; DNA: TGTGCCAGCAAACCAGGGGCAATCGGCGAGGGCTACACCTTC; CDR3: CASKPGAIGEGYTF
J: TRBJ1-3; D: -; V: TRBV9; size: -; DNA: TGTGCCAGCAGCGTAACCGACAGGGGAAACACCATATATTTT; CDR3: CASSVTDRGNTIYF
J: TRBJ2-2; D: TRBD1; V: TRBV19; size: once; DNA: TGTGCCAGTAAAGAGTACAGGGGTCGGGGCACCGGGGAGCTGTTTTTT; CDR3: CASKEYRGRGTGELFF
J: TRBJ1-5; D: -; V: TRBV19; size: -; DNA: TGTGCCAGTAGTATTCAAGGGGTGGGGAAGCCCCAGCATTTT; CDR3: CASSIQGVGKPQHF
J: TRBJ2-1; D: TRBD2; V: TRBV5-8; size: -; DNA: TGTGCCAGCAGCCCCCTCAGCGGGGGGAGGAATGAGCAGTTCTTC; CDR3: CASSPLSGGRNEQFF
J: TRBJ1-3; D: -; V: TRBV7-2; size: -; DNA: TGTGCCAGCAGCTTAGATAGAGCGAGGGGAAACACCATATATTTT; CDR3: CASSLDRARGNTIYF
J: TRBJ2-3; D: -; V: TRBV5-1; size: -; DNA: TGCGCCAGCAGCTTGTGGATTAGCACAGATACGCAGTATTTT; CDR3: CASSLWISTDTQYF
J: TRBJ2-1; D: -; V: TRBV12-5; size: few; DNA: TGTGCTAGTGGTCCCTCCCCAGGGAATGAGCAGTTCTTC; CDR3: CASGPSPGNEQFF
J: TRBJ2-4; D: TRBD1; V: TRBV4-1; size: -; DNA: TGCGCCAGCAGCCAAGATATCGGACAGGGAACTAACATAGCCAAAAACATTCAGTACTTC; CDR3: CASSQDIGQGTNIAKNIQYF
J: TRBJ1-2; D: TRBD1; V: TRBV27; size: -; DNA: TGTGCCAGCAGTCCGGGACAGGCCAGTGTCTATGGCTACACCTTC; CDR3: CASSPGQASVYGYTF
J: TRBJ2-6; D: TRBD1; V: TRBV4-3; size: -; DNA: TGCGCCAGCAGCCAAGATCTTGCGGGACAGGGGAGCTCTGGGGCCAACGTCCTGACTTTC; CDR3: CASSQDLAGQGSSGANVLTF
J: TRBJ2-7; D: -; V: TRBV10-3; size: -; DNA: TGTGCCATCAGTCTAGAGATCTCCTACGAGCAGTACTTC; CDR3: CAISLEISYEQYF
J: TRBJ2-1; D: TRBD1; V: TRBV19; size: -; DNA: TGTGCCAGTAGTCGACAGGGCTCCTACAATGAGCAGTTCTTC; CDR3: CASSRQGSYNEQFF
J: TRBJ1-2; D: TRBD1; V: TRBV6-5; size: few; DNA: TGTGCCAGCAGGGGACAGCGAGGCTACACCTTC; CDR3: CASRGQRGYTF
J: TRBJ1-1; D: -; V: TRBV30; size: -; DNA: TGTGCCTGGAGCCGGAGCACTGAAGCTTTCTTT; CDR3: CAWSRSTEAFF
J: TRBJ1-6; D: TRBD1; V: TRBV19; size: few; DNA: TGTGCCAGTAGTGTACAGGGGAGCTCCTATAATTCACCCCTCCACTTT; CDR3: CASSVQGSSYNSPLHF
J: TRBJ1-2; D: -; V: TRBV7-8; size: once; DNA: TGTGCCAGCAGCTTAGCGACTGCCCTCCCTAACTATGGCTACACCTTC; CDR3: CASSLATALPNYGYTF
J: TRBJ2-2; D: TRBD2; V: TRBV7-9; size: -; DNA: TGTGCCAAAGCTAGTAGCGGGGGGACGAACACCGGGGAGCTGTTTTTT; CDR3: CAKASSGGTNTGELFF
J: TRBJ2-7; D: -; V: TRBV14; size: -; DNA: TGTGCCAGCAGCCAAGATTCAGGGACCTACGAGCAGTACTTC; CDR3: CASSQDSGTYEQYF
J: TRBJ2-3; D: -; V: TRBV9; size: -; DNA: TGTGCCAGCAGCGACGGGGGACTCATCACAGATACGCAGTATTTT; CDR3: CASSDGGLITDTQYF
J: TRBJ2-7; D: -; V: TRBV7-2; size: once; DNA: TGTGCCAGCAGCCGCACCTTGGACAAAACCTACGAGCAGTACTTC; CDR3: CASSRTLDKTYEQYF
J: TRBJ2-7; D: -; V: TRBV30; size: few; DNA: TGTGCCTCACTTCGGGGACCAGGTTACGAGCAGTACTTC; CDR3: CASLRGPGYEQYF
J: TRBJ2-3; D: TRBD2; V: TRBV28; size: -; DNA: TGTGCCAGCAGTTTTTTGGGCGGGGGGGCTACAGATACGCAGTATTTT; CDR3: CASSFLGGGATDTQYF
J: TRBJ2-2; D: TRBD1; V: TRBV28; size: -; DNA: TGTGCCAGCAGCGTCCGCGGACAGGGAAGGGGCACCGGGGAGCTGTTTTTT; CDR3: CASSVRGQGRGTGELFF
J: TRBJ2-2; D: -; V: TRBV5-1; size: -; DNA: TGCGCCAGCCTCCTGACGGTAGAGCTGTTTTTT; CDR3: CASLLTVELFF
J: TRBJ2-3; D: -; V: TRBV14; size: -; DNA: TGTGCCAGCAGCCCAGGGGGAGGGGGACCTAGCACAGATACGCAGTATTTT; CDR3: CASSPGGGGPSTDTQYF
J: TRBJ2-3; D: TRBD1; V: TRBV9; size: few; DNA: TGTGCCAGCAGTCTGAAAACAGGGGATGGTTCCCCACCGCCAGATACGCAGTATTTT; CDR3: CASSLKTGDGSPPPDTQYF
J: TRBJ2-1; D: TRBD1; V: TRBV10-3; size: few; DNA: TGTGCCATCAGTGGCCCGACAGGGGGGAGTGACAATGAGCAGTTCTTC; CDR3: CAISGPTGGSDNEQFF
J: TRBJ2-1; D: TRBD1; V: TRBV7-3; size: -; DNA: TGTGCCAGCAGCTTAAATCCAGGGGGCAATGAGCAGTTCTTC; CDR3: CASSLNPGGNEQFF
J: TRBJ2-3; D: -; V: TRBV25-1; size: -; DNA: TGTGCCAGCAGTGATCAGTCAGATACAACAGATACGCAGTATTTT; CDR3: CASSDQSDTTDTQYF
J: TRBJ2-7; D: -; V: TRBV5-4; size: -; DNA: TGTGCCAGCAGCTTCAGTGACGAGCAGTACTTC; CDR3: CASSFSDEQYF
J: TRBJ1-1; D: -; V: TRBV6-5; size: -; DNA: TGTGCCAGCAGTTTATATTTGGGGAACACTGAAGCTTTCTTT; CDR3: CASSLYLGNTEAFF
J: TRBJ2-4; D: TRBD1; V: TRBV28; size: -; DNA: TGTGCCAGCAGTCCCCCGGGACAGCTAGCCAAAAACATTCAGTACTTC; CDR3: CASSPPGQLAKNIQYF
J: TRBJ2-7; D: -; V: TRBV18; size: hyperexpanded; DNA: TGTGCCAGCTCACCTACAGGCTTTGGTTACGAGCAGTACTTC; CDR3: CASSPTGFGYEQYF
J: TRBJ2-1; D: -; V: TRBV10-2; size: -; DNA: TGCGCCAGTAGCCTAAGGGGTGAGCAGTTCTTC; CDR3: CASSLRGEQFF
J: TRBJ1-1; D: -; V: TRBV4-3; size: -; DNA: TGCGCCAGCAGCCGGGCGGACAGCCTTAACACTGAAGCTTTCTTT; CDR3: CASSRADSLNTEAFF
J: TRBJ1-3; D: -; V: TRBV10-3; size: once; DNA: TGTGCCATCAAGGGCTCTGGAAACACCATATATTTT; CDR3: CAIKGSGNTIYF
J: TRBJ2-3; D: TRBD2; V: TRBV5-1; size: medium-sized; DNA: TGCGCCAGCAGCGTCTCCGGGGGGGCCGCAGATACGCAGTATTTT; CDR3: CASSVSGGAADTQYF
J: TRBJ1-2; D: -; V: TRBV13; size: -; DNA: TGTGCCAGCAGCTTAGGCAGAAGGCCCTATGGCTACACCTTC; CDR3: CASSLGRRPYGYTF
J: TRBJ1-3; D: -; V: TRBV27; size: few; DNA: TGTGCCAGCAGCCTCTCCGTGAGCTCTGGAAACACCATATATTTT; CDR3: CASSLSVSSGNTIYF
J: TRBJ1-1; D: -; V: TRBV28; size: -; DNA: TGTGCCAGCAGTTTAAAGGGATATCGGACTGAAGCTTTCTTT; CDR3: CASSLKGYRTEAFF
J: TRBJ2-3; D: TRBD2; V: TRBV5-1; size: -; DNA: TGCGCCAGCAGCACGCTGCGGGGGGCCTCAGATACGCAGTATTTT; CDR3: CASSTLRGASDTQYF
J: TRBJ2-2; D: TRBD2; V: TRBV7-2; size: -; DNA: TGTGCCAGCACTTATGTCGGGGGGGTCACCGGGGAGCTGTTTTTT; CDR3: CASTYVGGVTGELFF
J: TRBJ2-5; D: -; V: TRBV7-3; size: -; DNA: TGTGCCAGCAGCTTAATTTTAGGTGGGACCCAGTACTTC; CDR3: CASSLILGGTQYF
J: TRBJ1-4; D: -; V: TRBV30; size: -; DNA: TGTGCCTGGAGTGGAGTGGCTCTGGCTGAAAAACTGTTTTTT; CDR3: CAWSGVALAEKLFF
J: TRBJ2-6; D: TRBD1; V: TRBV29-1; size: -; DNA: TGCAGCGTTGATGGGGGGACAGGGAGTCAGGTGGCTGGGGCCAACGTCCTGACTTTC; CDR3: CSVDGGTGSQVAGANVLTF
J: TRBJ1-4; D: -; V: TRBV6-1; size: few; DNA: TGTGCCAGCAGTTGGGGGTCCGCAACTAATGAAAAACTGTTTTTT; CDR3: CASSWGSATNEKLFF